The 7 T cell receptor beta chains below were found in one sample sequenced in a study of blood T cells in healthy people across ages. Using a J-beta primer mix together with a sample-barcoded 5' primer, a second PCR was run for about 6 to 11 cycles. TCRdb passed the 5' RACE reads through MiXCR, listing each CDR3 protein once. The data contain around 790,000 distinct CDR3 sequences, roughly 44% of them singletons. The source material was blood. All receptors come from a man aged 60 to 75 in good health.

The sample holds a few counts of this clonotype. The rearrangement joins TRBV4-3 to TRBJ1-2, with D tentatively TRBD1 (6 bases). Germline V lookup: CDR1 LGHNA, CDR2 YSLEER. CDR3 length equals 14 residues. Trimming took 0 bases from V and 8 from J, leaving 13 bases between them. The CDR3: CASSQDRGLGGYTF. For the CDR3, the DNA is TGCGCCAGCAGCCAAGATCGGGGGCTTGGGGGCTACACCTTC.

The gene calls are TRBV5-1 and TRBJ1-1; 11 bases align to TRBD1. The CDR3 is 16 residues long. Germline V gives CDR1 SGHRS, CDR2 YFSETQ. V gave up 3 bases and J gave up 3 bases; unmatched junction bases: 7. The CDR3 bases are TGCGCCAGCAGCTCCCAGGACAGGGGGCTGCACACTGAAGCTTTCTTT. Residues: CASSSQDRGLHTEAFF.

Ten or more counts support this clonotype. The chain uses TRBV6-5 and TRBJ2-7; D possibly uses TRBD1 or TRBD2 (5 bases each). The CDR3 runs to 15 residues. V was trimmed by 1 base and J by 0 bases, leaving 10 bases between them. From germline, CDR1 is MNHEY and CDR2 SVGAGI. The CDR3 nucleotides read TGTGCCAGCAGTTACTTAGGGACGACCTCCTACGAGCAGTACTTC. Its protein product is CASSYLGTTSYEQYF.

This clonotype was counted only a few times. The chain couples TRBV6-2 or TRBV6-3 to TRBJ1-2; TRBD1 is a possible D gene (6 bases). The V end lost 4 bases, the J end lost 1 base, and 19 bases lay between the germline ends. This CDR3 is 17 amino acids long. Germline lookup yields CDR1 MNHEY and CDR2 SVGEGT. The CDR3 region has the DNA TGTGCCAGCAGTTCCCAGGGGACACCCAACGTTAACTATGGCTACACCTTC. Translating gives CASSSQGTPNVNYGYTF.

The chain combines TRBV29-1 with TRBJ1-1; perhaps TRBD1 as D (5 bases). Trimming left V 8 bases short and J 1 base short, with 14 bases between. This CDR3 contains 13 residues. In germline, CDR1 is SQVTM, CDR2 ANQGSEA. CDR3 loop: CSTSGGWNTEAFF. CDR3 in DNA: TGCAGCACCTCGGGGGGTTGGAACACTGAAGCTTTCTTT.

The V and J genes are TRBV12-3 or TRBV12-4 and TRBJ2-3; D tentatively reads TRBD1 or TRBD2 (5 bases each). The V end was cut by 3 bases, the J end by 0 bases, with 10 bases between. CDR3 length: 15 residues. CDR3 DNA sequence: TGTGCCAGCAGTTTGGGGGACCTAAGCACAGATACGCAGTATTTT. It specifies CASSLGDLSTDTQYF.

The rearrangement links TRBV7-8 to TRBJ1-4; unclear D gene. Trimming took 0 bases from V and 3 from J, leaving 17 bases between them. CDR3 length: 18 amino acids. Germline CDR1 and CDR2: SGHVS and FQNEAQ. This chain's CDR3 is CASSLAQIPVMANEKLFF. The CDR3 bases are TGTGCCAGCAGCTTAGCCCAGATTCCGGTTATGGCTAATGAAAAACTGTTTTTT.